The clone carrying this T cell receptor beta chain was seen many times. The antigen is not known. Every one of the donors was a healthy Caucasian. This CDR3 contains 14 residues. Trimming cost V 2 bases and J 4 bases; bases outside gene matches: 4. The source of the sample is a study of identical twins. Study results and limitations: The presence of invariant MAIT and iNKT cells could partly confound analyses of zero-insertion sequences. Donors were not followed over many years; analysis was cross-sectional.

From the 5' RACE reads, TCRdb called clonotypes with MiXCR, one entry per CDR3 protein. The table includes 500,000 to 700,000 distinct CDR3 sequences, around 7.4% detected once. The same specimen was also included in a second study, on yellow fever vaccine responses in identical twins.

This TCR was recovered from a woman under 30 in good health. The sample taken for sequencing was PBMCs. The V and J genes are TRBV12-3 or TRBV12-4 and TRBJ1-1, with 7 bases matching TRBD1. The CDR3, as DNA: TGTGCCAGCAGTTTAAGACAGGGATTCACTGAAGCTTTCTTT. Protein: CASSLRQGFTEAFF.